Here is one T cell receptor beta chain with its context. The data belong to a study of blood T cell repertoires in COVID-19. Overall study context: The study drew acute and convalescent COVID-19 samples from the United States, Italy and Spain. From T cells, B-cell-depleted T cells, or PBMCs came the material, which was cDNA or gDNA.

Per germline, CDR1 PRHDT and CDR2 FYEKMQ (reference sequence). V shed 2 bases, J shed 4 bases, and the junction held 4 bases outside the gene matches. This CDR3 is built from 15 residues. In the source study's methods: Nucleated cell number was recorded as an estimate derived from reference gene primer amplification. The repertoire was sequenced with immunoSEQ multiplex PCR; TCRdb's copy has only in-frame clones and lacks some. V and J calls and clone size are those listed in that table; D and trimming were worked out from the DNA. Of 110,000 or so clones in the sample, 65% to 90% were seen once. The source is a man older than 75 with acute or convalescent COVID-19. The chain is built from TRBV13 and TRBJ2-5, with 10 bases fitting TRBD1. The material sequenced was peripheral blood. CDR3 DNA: TGTGCCAGCAGCTTATCGGGACAGGGGCGAGAGACCCAGTACTTC. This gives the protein CASSLSGQGRETQYF.